This T cell receptor (beta chain) emerged from a study of blood T cell repertoires in COVID-19. Background on the study: In each case, the material was cDNA or gDNA derived from T cells, B-cell-depleted T cells, or PBMCs.

TCRdb's copy holds only in-frame clones and misses some; the assay was immunoSEQ multiplex PCR. Of 350,000 to 400,000 clones listed, roughly nine tenths were seen once; the top ten hold about 1%. This sequence was found in a man between 18 and 35 years old who had recovered from COVID-19. Source material: PBMCs or T cells enriched from blood (not recorded which).

CDR3 in DNA: TGTGCCAGCAGTGCGGGGGTTGAGCAGTTCTTC. Its translation: CASSAGVEQFF. The V gene is TRBV2, the J gene TRBJ2-1, with D possibly TRBD2 on 6 matching bases. The ends were cut back, 4 bases at V and 9 bases at J, with 7 bases in the middle. Germline V gives CDR1 SNHLY, CDR2 FYNNEI. The CDR3 is 11 residues long. The whole variable domain, filled in from reference TRBV2 and TRBJ2-1, reads EPEVTQTPSHQVTQMGQEVILRCVPISNHLYFYWYRQILGQKVEFLVSFYNNEISEKSEIFDDQFSVERPDGSNFTLKIRSTKLEDSAMYFCASSAGVEQFFGPGTRLTVL.